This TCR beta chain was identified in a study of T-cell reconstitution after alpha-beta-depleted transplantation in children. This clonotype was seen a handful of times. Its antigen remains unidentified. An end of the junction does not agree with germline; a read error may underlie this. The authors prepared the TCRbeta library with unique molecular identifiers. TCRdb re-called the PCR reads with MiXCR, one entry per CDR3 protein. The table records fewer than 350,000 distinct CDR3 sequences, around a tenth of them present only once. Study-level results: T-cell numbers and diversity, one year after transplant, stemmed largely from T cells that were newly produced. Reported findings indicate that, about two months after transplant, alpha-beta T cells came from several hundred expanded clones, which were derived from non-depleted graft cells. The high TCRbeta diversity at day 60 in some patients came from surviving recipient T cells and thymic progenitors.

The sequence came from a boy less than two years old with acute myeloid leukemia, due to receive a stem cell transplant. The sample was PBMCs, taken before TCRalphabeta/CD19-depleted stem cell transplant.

The DNA of the CDR3 is TGCGCCAGCAGCTTTTCGGGAGTGGCTAAGGAAAAACTGTTTTTT. It encodes CASSFSGVAKEKLFF. This sequence joins TRBV5-1 and TRBJ1-4; D not resolved. Germline V gene data show CDR1 as SGHRS and CDR2 as YFSETQ. This CDR3 is built from 15 residues.